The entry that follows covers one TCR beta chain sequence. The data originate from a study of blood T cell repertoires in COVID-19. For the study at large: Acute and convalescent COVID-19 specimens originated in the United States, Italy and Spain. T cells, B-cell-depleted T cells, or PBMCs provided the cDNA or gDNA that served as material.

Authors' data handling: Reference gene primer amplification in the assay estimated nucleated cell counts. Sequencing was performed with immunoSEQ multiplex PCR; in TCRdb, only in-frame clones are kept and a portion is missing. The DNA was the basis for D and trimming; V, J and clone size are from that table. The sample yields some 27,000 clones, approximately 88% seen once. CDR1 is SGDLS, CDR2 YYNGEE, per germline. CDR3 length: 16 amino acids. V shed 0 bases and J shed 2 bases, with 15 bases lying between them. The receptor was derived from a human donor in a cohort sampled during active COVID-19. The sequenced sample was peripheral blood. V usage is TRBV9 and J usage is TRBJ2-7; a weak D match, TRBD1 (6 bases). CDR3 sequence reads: CASSVGSGGHTYEQYF. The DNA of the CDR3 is TGTGCCAGCAGCGTAGGAAGTGGGGGACATACCTACGAGCAGTACTTC.